This TCR beta chain was sequenced during a study of vaccination effects on CD4 cells after COVID-19. The assay was immunoSEQ multiplex PCR, and TCRdb's table has in-frame clones only and misses some. The sample has fewer than 30,000 clones; less than 85% are singletons. The germline CDR1 and CDR2 sequences are GTSNPN and SVGIG (reference sequence). The V gene lost 4 bases and the J gene lost 7 bases, with 11 bases spanning the gap. This CDR3 is built from 12 residues. Concerning this clone: The antigen is undetermined.

With the ViraFEST assay, the study expanded antigen-specific CD4+ T cells using viral peptide pools, then sequenced them. CD4+ T cells were isolated after around ten days of culture. Each participant was administered two doses of either the BNT162b2 or the mRNA-1273 vaccine. Previously uninfected by SARS-CoV-2, the vaccine recipients also showed negative nucleocapsid antibodies. Peptides at about 10 ug/ml and IL-2 at 9 to 10 IU/ml were added to some 2 million PBMC per well. Sequences were derived from CD4+ T cells from PBMCs cultured with SARS-CoV-2 spike peptides, sampled after COVID-19 vaccination. This sequence was found in a human donor who received a COVID-19 vaccine. The chain employs TRBV30 and TRBJ1-5; D may be TRBD1 (5 bases). The CDR3 coding sequence is TGTGCCTGGACGTCTGGGGCACAGCCCCAGCATTTT. Protein product: CAWTSGAQPQHF.